These 10 T cell receptor beta chains originate from one sample sequenced in a study of blood T cell repertoires in COVID-19. Method: immunoSEQ multiplex PCR; TCRdb's copy keeps in-frame clones and lacks some. The sample carries 300,000 to 400,000 clones, 85% to 90% recorded once. Material for sequencing was peripheral blood. The receptors derive from a woman in her 50s with COVID-19, enrolled during active disease.

The V gene is TRBV30, the J gene TRBJ2-7, with 10 bases matching TRBD2. This CDR3 has 12 residues. Germline CDR1 and CDR2: GTSNPN and SVGIG (reference sequence). Germline trimming cut 4 bases from V and 5 bases from J; bases unmatched to any gene: 2. The CDR3 coding sequence is TGTGCCTGGAATCTAGCGGGAGACGAGCAGTACTTC. It yields the protein CAWNLAGDEQYF.

In DNA, the CDR3 is TGTGCCAGCAGCTTGGCCACGGGTCAAGAGACCCAGTACTTC. This codes for CASSLATGQETQYF. The chain carries TRBV5-5 and TRBJ2-5; D uncertain. Germline assignment: CDR1 SGHKS and CDR2 YYEKEE (reference sequence). The V and J ends lost 0 bases and 2 bases respectively, with 8 bases between them. The CDR3 is 14 amino acids.

V usage is TRBV29-1 and J usage is TRBJ2-1; 11 positions match TRBD2. Germline trimming cut 6 bases from V and 6 bases from J; bases unmatched to any gene: 7. The germline gives CDR1 SQVTM, CDR2 ANQGSEA. This CDR3 has 14 amino acids. This CDR3 reads CSVQRTSGPNEQFF. The CDR3 DNA is TGCAGCGTCCAAAGGACTAGCGGGCCCAATGAGCAGTTCTTC.

The chain combines TRBV29-1 with TRBJ2-6; D possibly corresponds to TRBD1 (6 bases). Between the trimmed V and J ends, which lost 1 base and 3 bases, there was a span of 13 bases. The CDR3 is 16 residues long. Germline V gene data show CDR1 as SQVTM and CDR2 as ANQGSEA. The CDR3 is CSVEAQGSFGANVLTF. As DNA, the CDR3 is TGCAGCGTTGAAGCACAGGGCAGCTTTGGGGCCAACGTCCTGACTTTC.

The chain recombines TRBV2 with TRBJ2-4; D unresolved. The V gene's germline CDR1 is SNHLY and CDR2 FYNNEI. Trimming stripped 10 bases from V and 0 bases from J, with 10 bases between. The CDR3 covers 13 residues. CDR3 residues: CANLELAKNIQYF. CDR3 nucleotide sequence: TGTGCCAACCTAGAGCTAGCCAAAAACATTCAGTACTTC.

The chain combines TRBV11-3 with TRBJ2-7; 9 bases are shared with TRBD2. V lost 2 bases and J lost 2; bases outside the gene matches: 4. Germline CDR1 SGHNT, CDR2 YENEEA. This CDR3 has 15 residues. CDR3 nucleotide sequence: TGTGCCAGCAGCTTAAAGCGGGAGGCTGCCTACGAGCAGTACTTC. Its protein is CASSLKREAAYEQYF.

This clone appeared a single time. This sample includes further DNA sequences coding for the same CDR3. DNA of the CDR3: TGTGCCAGCAGACCCGACAGGGGGCTAGGTCAGCCCCAGCATTTT. Translation gives CASRPDRGLGQPQHF. The chain employs TRBV6-5 and TRBJ1-5; TRBD1 matches at 10 bases. The CDR3 has 15 amino acids. Germline V gene sequence: CDR1 MNHEY, CDR2 SVGAGI. Trimming removed 6 bases from V and 6 bases from J; junction bases left unmatched: 8.

J is TRBJ2-4 and V is TRBV30; no reliable D call. The V end was cut by 0 bases, the J end by 8 bases, with 20 bases between. The CDR3 has 16 amino acids. Germline V gene sequence: CDR1 GTSNPN, CDR2 SVGIG (reference sequence). The CDR3 DNA follows: TGTGCCTGGAGTGTAGGTGGGCCTAATGTTAGGCACATTCAGTACTTC. Amino acids: CAWSVGGPNVRHIQYF.

This chain links TRBV27 with TRBJ1-5; 10 bases fit TRBD1. Germline V CDR1 and CDR2: MNHEY, SMNVEV (reference sequence). The CDR3 is made up of 14 amino acids. After removal of 6 bases from V and 7 bases from J, the junction contained 6 bases not matched to a gene. DNA for the CDR3: TGTGCCAGCAGGGACGGACAGGGGGGGCAGCCCCAGCATTTT. Translation: CASRDGQGGQPQHF.

The chain joins TRBV9 to TRBJ2-1, with D possibly being TRBD2 (6 bases). The germline V gene has CDR1 SGDLS and CDR2 YYNGEE. The ends were cut back, 0 bases at V and 7 bases at J, with 17 bases in the middle. CDR3 length equals 16 residues. The CDR3 spells CASSVVVASGENEQFF. The CDR3 DNA reads TGTGCCAGCAGCGTAGTAGTAGCCTCGGGGGAGAATGAGCAGTTCTTC.